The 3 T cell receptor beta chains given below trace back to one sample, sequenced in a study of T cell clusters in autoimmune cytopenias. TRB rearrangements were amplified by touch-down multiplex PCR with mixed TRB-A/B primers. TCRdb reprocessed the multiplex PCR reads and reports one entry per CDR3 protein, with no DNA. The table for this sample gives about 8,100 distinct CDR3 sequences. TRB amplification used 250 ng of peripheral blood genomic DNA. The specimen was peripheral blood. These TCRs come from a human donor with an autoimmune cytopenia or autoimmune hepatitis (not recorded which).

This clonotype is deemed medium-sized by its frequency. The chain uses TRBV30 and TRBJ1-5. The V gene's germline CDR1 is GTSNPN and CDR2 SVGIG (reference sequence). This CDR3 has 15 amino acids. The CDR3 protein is CAWTKDGTSNQPQHF.

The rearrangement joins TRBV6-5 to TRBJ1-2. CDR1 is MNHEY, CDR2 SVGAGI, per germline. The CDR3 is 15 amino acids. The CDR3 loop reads CASSIGPLANYGYTF.

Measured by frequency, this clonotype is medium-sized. The CDR3 sequence is CASSGSKDSSYNSPLHF. The chain uses TRBV6-1 and TRBJ1-6. Germline assignment: CDR1 MNHNS and CDR2 SASEGT. The CDR3 covers 17 residues.